In this sample, the clone carrying this TCR beta chain turned up a few times. No antigen is known for it. The sample has other DNA sequences that encode this CDR3 too. The source of the sample is a study of a mutant IDH1 vaccine in newly diagnosed glioma. Study summary: Initiation of the vaccine course occurred 4-6 weeks after radiotherapy alone, or alongside temozolomide cycles. Treatment recipients were roughly 62% male and about 40% female, and their mean age was around 37 years. Earlier care involved radiotherapy, temozolomide, or both, and the majority received both.

The CDR3 spans 16 residues. V lost 4 bases and J lost 2; bases outside the gene matches: 4. Germline CDR1 reads SGDLS; CDR2 reads YYNGEE. Time point given: week 35, safety follow-up. It was 300 ug of mutant IDH1 20-mer peptide that made up each vaccine dose, given with topical imiquimod. Eight vaccinations were given in weeks 1, 3, 5, 7, 11, 15, 19 and 23. Sequencing was performed with immunoSEQ multiplex PCR; in TCRdb, only in-frame clones are kept and a portion is missing. The sample carries roughly 68,000 clones, roughly 68% recorded once. The chain is built from TRBV9 and TRBJ2-2; the match to TRBD2 covers 11 bases. The sequence was obtained from a man aged 50-59 years with glioma. Sequencing was performed on PBMCs, taken from a glioma patient whose treatment included an IDH1 peptide vaccine. This chain's CDR3 is CASSPGLAGNTGELFF. CDR3 in DNA: TGTGCCAGCAGCCCCGGACTAGCGGGTAACACCGGGGAGCTGTTTTTT.